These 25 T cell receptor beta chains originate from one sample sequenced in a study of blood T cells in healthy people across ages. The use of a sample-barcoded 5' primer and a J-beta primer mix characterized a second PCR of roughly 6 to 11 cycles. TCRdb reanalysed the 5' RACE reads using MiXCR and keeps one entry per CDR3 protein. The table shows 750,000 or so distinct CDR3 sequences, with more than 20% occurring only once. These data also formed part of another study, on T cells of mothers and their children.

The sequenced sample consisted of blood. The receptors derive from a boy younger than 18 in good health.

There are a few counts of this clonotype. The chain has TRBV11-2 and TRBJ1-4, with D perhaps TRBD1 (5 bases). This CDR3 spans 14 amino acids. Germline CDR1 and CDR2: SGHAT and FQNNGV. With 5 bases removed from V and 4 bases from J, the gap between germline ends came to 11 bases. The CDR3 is CASSKQEFNEKLFF. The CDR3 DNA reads TGTGCCAGCAGCAAACAGGAGTTTAATGAAAAACTGTTTTTT.

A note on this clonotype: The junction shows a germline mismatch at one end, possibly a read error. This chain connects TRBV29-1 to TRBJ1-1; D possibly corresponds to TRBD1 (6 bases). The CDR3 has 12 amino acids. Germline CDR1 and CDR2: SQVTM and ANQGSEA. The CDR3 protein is CCVGGGATEAFF. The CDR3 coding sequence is TGCTGCGTTGGCGGGGGGGCGACTGAAGCTTTCTTT.

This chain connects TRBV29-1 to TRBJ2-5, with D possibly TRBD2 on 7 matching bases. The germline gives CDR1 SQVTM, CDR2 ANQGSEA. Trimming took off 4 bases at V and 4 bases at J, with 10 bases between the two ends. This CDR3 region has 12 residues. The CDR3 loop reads CSVGEGGETQYF. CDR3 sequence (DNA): TGCAGCGTTGGGGAGGGGGGAGAGACCCAGTACTTC.

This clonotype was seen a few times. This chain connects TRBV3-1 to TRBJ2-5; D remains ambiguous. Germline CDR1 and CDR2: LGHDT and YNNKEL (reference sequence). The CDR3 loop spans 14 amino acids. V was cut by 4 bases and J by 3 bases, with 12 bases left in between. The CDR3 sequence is CASSRNRPEETQYF. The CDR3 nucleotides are TGTGCCAGCAGCCGTAATCGACCAGAAGAGACCCAGTACTTC.

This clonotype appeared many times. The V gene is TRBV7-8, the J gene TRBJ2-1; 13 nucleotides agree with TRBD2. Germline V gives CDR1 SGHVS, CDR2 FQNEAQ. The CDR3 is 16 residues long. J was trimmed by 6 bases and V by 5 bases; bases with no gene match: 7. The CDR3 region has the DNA TGTGCCAGCAGCCCAAGGACTAGCGGGAGTAGCAATGAGCAGTTCTTC. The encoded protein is CASSPRTSGSSNEQFF. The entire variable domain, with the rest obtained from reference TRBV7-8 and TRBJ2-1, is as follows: GAGVSQSPRYKVAKRGQDVALRCDPISGHVSLFWYQQALGQGPEFLTYFQNEAQLDKSGLPSDRFFAERPEGSVSTLKIQRTQQEDSAVYLCASSPRTSGSSNEQFFGPGTRLTVL.

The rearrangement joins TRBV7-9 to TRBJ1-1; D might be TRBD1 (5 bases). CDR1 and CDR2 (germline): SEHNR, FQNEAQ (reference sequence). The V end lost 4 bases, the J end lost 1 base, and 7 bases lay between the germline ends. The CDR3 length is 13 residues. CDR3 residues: CASSSTENTEAFF. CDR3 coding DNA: TGTGCCAGCAGCTCGACAGAGAACACTGAAGCTTTCTTT.

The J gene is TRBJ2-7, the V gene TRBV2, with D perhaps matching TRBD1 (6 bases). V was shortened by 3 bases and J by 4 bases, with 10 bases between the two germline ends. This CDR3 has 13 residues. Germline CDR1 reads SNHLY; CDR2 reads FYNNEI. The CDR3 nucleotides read TGTGCCAGCAGTGAGGGGGCGAGGTACGAGCAGTACTTC. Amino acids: CASSEGARYEQYF.

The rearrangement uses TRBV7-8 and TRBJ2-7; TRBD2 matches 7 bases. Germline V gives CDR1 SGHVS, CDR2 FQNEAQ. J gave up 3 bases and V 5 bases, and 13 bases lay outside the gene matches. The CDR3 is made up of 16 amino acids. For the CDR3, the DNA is TGTGCCAGCAGCACTTCAGAGGCGGGGGTTTTCTACGAGCAGTACTTC. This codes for CASSTSEAGVFYEQYF.

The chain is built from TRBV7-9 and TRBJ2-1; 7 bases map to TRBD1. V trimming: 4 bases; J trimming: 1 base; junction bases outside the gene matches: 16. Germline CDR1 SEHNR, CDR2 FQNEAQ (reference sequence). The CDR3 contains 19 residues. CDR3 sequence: CASSSITGASPLSYNEQFF. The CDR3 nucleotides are TGTGCCAGCAGCTCAATCACAGGGGCTAGCCCCCTGTCCTACAATGAGCAGTTCTTC.

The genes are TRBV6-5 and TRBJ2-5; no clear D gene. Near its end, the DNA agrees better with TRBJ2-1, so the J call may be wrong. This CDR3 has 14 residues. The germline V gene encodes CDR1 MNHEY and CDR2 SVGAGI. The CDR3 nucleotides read TGTGCCAGCAGTTACTCGTCTTGGGGCAATGAGCAGTTCTTC. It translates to CASSYSSWGNEQFF.

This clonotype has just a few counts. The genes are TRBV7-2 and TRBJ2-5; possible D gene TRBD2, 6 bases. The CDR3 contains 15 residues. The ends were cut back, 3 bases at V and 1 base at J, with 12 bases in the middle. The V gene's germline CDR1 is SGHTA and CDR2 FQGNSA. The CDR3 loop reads CASSFIGTAQETQYF. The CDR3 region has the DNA TGTGCCAGCAGCTTCATTGGGACTGCCCAAGAGACCCAGTACTTC.

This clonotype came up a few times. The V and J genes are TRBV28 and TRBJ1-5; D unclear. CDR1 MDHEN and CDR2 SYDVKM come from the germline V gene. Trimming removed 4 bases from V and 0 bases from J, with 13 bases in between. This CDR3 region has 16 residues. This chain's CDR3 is CASSSLDGYSNQPQHF. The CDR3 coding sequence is TGTGCCAGCAGTTCTCTAGACGGGTATAGCAATCAGCCCCAGCATTTT.

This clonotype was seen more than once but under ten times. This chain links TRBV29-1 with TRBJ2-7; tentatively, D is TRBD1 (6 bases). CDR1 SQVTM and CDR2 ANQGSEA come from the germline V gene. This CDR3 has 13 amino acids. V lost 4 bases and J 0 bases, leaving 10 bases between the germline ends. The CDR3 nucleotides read TGCAGCGTTGGGCAGGACAGCTCCTACGAGCAGTACTTC. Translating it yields CSVGQDSSYEQYF.

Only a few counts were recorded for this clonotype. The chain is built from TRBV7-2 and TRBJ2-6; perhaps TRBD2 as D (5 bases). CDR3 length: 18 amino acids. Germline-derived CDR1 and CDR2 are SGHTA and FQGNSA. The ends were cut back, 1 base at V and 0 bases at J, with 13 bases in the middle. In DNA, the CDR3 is TGTGCCAGCAGCTTAGGTTATCGGGGTACCTCTGGGGCCAACGTCCTGACTTTC. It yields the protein CASSLGYRGTSGANVLTF. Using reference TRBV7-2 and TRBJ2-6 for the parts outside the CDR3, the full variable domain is GAGVSQSPSNKVTEKGKDVELRCDPISGHTALYWYRQSLGQGLEFLIYFQGNSAPDKSGLPSDRFSAERTGGSVSTLTIQRTQQEDSAVYLCASSLGYRGTSGANVLTFGAGSRLTVL.

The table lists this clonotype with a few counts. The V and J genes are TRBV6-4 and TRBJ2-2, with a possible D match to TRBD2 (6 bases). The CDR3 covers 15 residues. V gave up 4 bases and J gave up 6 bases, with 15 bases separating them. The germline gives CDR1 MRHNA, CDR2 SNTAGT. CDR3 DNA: TGTGCCAGCAGTGCCCTCGGGACTCCCCCCGGGGAGCTGTTTTTT. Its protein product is CASSALGTPPGELFF.

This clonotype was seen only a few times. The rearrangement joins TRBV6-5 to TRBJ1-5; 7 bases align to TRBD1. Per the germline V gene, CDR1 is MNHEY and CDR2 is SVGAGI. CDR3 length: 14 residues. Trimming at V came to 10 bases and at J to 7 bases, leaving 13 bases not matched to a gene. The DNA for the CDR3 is TGTGCCACCCGAGGAAATAACAGGGGCCAGCCCCAGCATTTT. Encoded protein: CATRGNNRGQPQHF.

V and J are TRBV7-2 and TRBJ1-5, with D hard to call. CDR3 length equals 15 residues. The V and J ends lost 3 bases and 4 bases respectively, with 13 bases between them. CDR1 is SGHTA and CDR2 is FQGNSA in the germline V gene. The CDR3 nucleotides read TGTGCCAGCAGCTTTGATGCGTCCCAAAATCAGCCCCAGCATTTT. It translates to CASSFDASQNQPQHF.

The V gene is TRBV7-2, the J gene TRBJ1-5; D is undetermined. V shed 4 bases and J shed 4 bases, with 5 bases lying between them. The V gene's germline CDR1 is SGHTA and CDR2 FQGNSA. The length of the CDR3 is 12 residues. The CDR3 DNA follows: TGTGCCAGCAGCTATTTTAATCAGCCCCAGCATTTT. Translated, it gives CASSYFNQPQHF.

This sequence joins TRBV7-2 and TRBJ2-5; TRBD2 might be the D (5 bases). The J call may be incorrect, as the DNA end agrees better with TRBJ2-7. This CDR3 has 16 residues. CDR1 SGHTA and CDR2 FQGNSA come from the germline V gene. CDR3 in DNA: TGTGCCAGCAGCTTATTCGGAGCGGATCTAAGTAACGAGCAGTACTTC. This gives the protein CASSLFGADLSNEQYF.

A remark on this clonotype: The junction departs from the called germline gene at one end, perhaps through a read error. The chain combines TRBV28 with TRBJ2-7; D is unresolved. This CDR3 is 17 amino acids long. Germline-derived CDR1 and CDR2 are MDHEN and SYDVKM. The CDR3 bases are TGTACCAGCAGTTTTCAATTTGGCGGAGAGACCCCCTACGAGCAGTACTTC. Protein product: CTSSFQFGGETPYEQYF. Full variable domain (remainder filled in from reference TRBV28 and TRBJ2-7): DVKVTQSSRYLVKRTGEKVFLECVQDMDHENMFWYRQDPGLGLRLIYFSYDVKMKEKGDIPEGYSVSREKKERFSLILESASTNQTSMYLCTSSFQFGGETPYEQYFGPGTRLTVT.

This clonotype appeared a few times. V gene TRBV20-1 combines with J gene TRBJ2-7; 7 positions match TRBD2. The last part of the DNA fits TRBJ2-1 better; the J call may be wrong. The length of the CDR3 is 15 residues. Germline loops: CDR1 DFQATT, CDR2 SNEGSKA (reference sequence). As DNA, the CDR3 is TGCAGTGCCCCACTAGCGTGGGTGGGCTACAATGAGCAGTTCTTC. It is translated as CSAPLAWVGYNEQFF.

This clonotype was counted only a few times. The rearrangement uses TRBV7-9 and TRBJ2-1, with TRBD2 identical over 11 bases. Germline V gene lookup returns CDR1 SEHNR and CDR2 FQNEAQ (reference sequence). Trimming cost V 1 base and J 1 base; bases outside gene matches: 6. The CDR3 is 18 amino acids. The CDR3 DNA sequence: TGTGCCAGCAGCTTAGACCTAGCGGGAGGTGCTTCCTACAATGAGCAGTTCTTC. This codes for CASSLDLAGGASYNEQFF.

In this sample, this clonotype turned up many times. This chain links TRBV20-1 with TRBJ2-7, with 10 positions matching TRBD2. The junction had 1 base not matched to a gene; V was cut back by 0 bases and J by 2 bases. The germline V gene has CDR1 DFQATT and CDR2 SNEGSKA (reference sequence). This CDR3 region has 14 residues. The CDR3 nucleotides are TGCAGTGCTAGAGAAGCGGGAGGGCCCTACGAGCAGTACTTC. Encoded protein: CSAREAGGPYEQYF.

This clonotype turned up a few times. CDR3 in DNA: TGTGCCAGCAGTGGGGGAGGGCCTTCCTACAATGAGCAGTTCTTC. Translating it yields CASSGGGPSYNEQFF. The gene calls are TRBV12-3 or TRBV12-4 and TRBJ2-1; 7 bases match TRBD2. This CDR3 comprises 15 residues. Unmatched junction bases numbered 5, after V lost 5 bases and J lost 1 base.

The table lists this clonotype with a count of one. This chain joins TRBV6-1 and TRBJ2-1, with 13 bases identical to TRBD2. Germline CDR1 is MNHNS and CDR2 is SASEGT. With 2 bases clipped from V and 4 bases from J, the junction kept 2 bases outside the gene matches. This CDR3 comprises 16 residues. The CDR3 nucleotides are TGTGCCAGCAGTGAACCGGGACTAGCGGGGTACAATGAGCAGTTCTTC. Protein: CASSEPGLAGYNEQFF.